This T cell receptor beta chain was identified during a study of T-cell reconstitution after alpha-beta-depleted transplantation in children. Study observations and caveats: About two months after transplant, alpha-beta T cells reportedly came from several hundred expanded graft clones.

Unique molecular identifiers tagged the TCRbeta library. TCRdb re-called the PCR reads with MiXCR, one entry per CDR3 protein. Here the sample spans 580,000 or so distinct CDR3 sequences, more than 20% being singletons. This clonotype was counted only a few times. What it recognizes is unknown. Trimming left V 2 bases short and J 2 bases short, with 10 bases between. CDR3 length equals 14 residues. The chain joins TRBV12-3 or TRBV12-4 to TRBJ2-7, with a weak D call TRBD1 (6 bases). The source of this sequence is a boy under two years old who had a stem cell transplant for acute myeloid leukemia, so the T cells may come from the graft donor. Sequencing was performed on PBMCs, mostly from graft donor cells, taken 360 days after TCRalphabeta/CD19-depleted stem cell transplant. The CDR3 protein is CASSLNRVTYEQYF. The CDR3 DNA is TGTGCCAGCAGTTTAAACAGGGTCACCTACGAGCAGTACTTC.